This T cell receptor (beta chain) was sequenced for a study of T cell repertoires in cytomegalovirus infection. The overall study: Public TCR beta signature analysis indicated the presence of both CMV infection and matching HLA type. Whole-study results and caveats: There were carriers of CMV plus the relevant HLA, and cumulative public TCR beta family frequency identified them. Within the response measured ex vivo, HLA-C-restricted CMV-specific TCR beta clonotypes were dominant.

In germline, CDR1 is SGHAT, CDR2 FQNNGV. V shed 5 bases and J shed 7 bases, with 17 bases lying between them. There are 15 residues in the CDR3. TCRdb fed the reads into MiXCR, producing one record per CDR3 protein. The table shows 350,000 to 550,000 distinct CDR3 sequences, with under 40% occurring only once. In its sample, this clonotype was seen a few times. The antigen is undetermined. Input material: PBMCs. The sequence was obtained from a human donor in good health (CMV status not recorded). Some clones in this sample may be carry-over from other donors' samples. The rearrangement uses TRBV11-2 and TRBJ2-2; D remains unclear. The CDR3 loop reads CASSPVRALVGELFF. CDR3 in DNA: TGTGCCAGCAGCCCCGTTCGGGCGCTGGTCGGGGAGCTGTTTTTT.